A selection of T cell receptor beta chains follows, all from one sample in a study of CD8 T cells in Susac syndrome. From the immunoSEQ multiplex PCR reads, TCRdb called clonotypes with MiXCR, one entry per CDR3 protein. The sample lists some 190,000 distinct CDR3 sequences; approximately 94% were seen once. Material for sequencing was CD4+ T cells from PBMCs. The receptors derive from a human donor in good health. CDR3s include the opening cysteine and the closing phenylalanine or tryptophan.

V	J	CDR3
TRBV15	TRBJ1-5	CATSRDNYNQPQHF
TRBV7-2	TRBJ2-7	CASSLINEQYF
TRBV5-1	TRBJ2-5	CASSLVGRAPETQYF
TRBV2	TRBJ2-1	CASSEGVTGGREQFF
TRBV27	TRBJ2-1	CASSPTLSRWTSGSNEQFF
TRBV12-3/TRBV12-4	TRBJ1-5	CASSPTPGRTQHF
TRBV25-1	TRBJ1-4	CASSESGRVLGKLFF
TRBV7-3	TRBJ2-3	CASSLPASRDTQYF
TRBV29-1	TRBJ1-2	CSVVEGAVVGYTF
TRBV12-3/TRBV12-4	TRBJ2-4	CASSRDRKNIQYF
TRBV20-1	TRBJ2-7	CSARAGGGEQYF
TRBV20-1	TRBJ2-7	CSAALPGRGRREQYF
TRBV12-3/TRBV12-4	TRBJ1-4	CASSLGEAYEEKLFF
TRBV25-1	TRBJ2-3	CASSALGRATDTQYF
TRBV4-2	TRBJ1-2	CASSQEGDSDYGYTF
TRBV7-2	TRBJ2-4	CASSLVAGGVKNIQYF
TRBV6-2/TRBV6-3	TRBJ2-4	CASSISNIQYF
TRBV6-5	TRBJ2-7	CASRFGSGSYEQYF
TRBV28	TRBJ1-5	CASCWGGGFNQPQHF
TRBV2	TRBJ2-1	CASGGREREQFF